There are a few counts of the clone carrying this TCR beta chain. Its antigen is not known. The record originates from a study of chemoradiotherapy in HPV16-positive cancers. Study-level background: Candidate HPV-specific clones and shared TCR motifs came from two HPV16-positive patients. General study findings and limits: Candidate HPV-specific clones and E7-related TCR motifs grew in tumor during treatment. In HPV16-positive patients, HPV-responsive T-cell expansion tracked better recurrence-free survival.

Produced via immunoSEQ multiplex PCR; TCRdb's table is partial and in-frame only. The sample comprises 30,000 or so clones, 89% of which are singletons, and approximately 2.8% rests with the top ten. Repeated repertoire sampling spanned the course of chemoradiotherapy. The germline CDR1 and CDR2 sequences are SGHDN and FVKESK. The CDR3 contains 16 residues. The ends lost 4 bases at V and 4 bases at J; junction bases unmatched: 8. This sequence joins TRBV14 and TRBJ2-2; 8 nucleotides line up with TRBD1. This specimen consisted of blood, obtained from a patient who underwent chemoradiotherapy. The sequence was collected from a human donor with HPV-associated anogenital cancer. Here the CDR3 DNA reads TGTGCCAGCAGCCCTCCGAGACAGGGGATCACCGGGGAGCTGTTTTTT. It is translated as CASSPPRQGITGELFF.